The next 5 T cell receptor beta chains were all read from a single sample in a study of blood T cell repertoires in COVID-19. The repertoire was sequenced with immunoSEQ multiplex PCR; TCRdb's copy has only in-frame clones and lacks some. This table has roughly 220,000 clones, over 70% appearing once. Sequencing input: peripheral blood. Receptors were obtained from a woman aged 70-85 years with acute or convalescent COVID-19.

V is TRBV10-2 and J is TRBJ1-1; D unclear. The ends were cut back, 7 bases at V and 1 base at J, with 7 bases in the middle. CDR1 and CDR2 from the germline V gene are WSHSY and SAAADI. This CDR3 comprises 12 residues. CDR3 protein: CASKTGNTEAFF. The CDR3 coding sequence is TGCGCCAGCAAGACGGGGAACACTGAAGCTTTCTTT.

This chain joins TRBV5-4 and TRBJ1-1; 8 bases agree with TRBD1. The CDR3 runs 17 residues. Trimming removed 0 bases from V and 3 bases from J; junction bases left unmatched: 10. Germline assignment: CDR1 SGHNT and CDR2 YYREEE (reference sequence). The CDR3 reads CASSLVAGGEKDTEAFF. In DNA form, the CDR3 reads TGTGCCAGCAGCTTGGTAGCAGGGGGCGAGAAGGACACTGAAGCTTTCTTT.

The chain is built from TRBV5-4 and TRBJ2-7; D is perhaps TRBD2 (7 bases). This CDR3 spans 15 amino acids. Trimming took off 4 bases at V and 3 bases at J, with 17 bases between the two ends. Looked up from germline, CDR1 is SGHNT and CDR2 is YYREEE (reference sequence). CDR3 nucleotides: TGTGCCAGCAGCCCGGGGGGCAGGAGCAACTACGAGCAGTACTTC. This gives the protein CASSPGGRSNYEQYF.

This chain connects TRBV7-2 to TRBJ2-2; D possibly corresponds to TRBD2 (6 bases). Germline V gene data show CDR1 as SGHTA and CDR2 as FQGNSA. The CDR3 spans 14 residues. Deletions cut 3 bases from V and 6 bases from J, with 11 bases between. The CDR3 nucleotides read TGTGCCAGCAGCTTGGGAACGGGGGCCGGGGAGCTGTTTTTT. Translated: CASSLGTGAGELFF.

The rearrangement links TRBV19 to TRBJ1-1; 7 nucleotides match TRBD1. CDR1 and CDR2 (germline): LNHDA, SQIVND (reference sequence). This CDR3 is 11 amino acids long. J lost 7 bases, V lost 7 bases, and 3 bases had no gene match. CDR3 protein: CASTRTGEAFF. The CDR3, as DNA: TGTGCCAGTACCCGGACAGGTGAAGCTTTCTTT.